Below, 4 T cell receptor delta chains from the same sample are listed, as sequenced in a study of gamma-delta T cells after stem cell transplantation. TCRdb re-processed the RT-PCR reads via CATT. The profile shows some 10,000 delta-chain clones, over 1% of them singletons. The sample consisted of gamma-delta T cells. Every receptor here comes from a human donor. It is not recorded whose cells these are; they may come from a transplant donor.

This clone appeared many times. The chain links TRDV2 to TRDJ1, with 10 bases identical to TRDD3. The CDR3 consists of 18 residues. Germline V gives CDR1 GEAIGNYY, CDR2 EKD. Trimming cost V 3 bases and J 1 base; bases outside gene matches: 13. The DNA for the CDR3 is TGTGCCTGTGACCCAATTCCAAGCATGGGGGATACCACCGATAAACTCATCTTT. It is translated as CACDPIPSMGDTTDKLIF.

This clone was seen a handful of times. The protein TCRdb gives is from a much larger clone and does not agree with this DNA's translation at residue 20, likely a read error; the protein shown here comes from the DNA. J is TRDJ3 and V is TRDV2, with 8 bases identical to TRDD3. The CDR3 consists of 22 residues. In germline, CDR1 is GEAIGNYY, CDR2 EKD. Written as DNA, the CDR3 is TGTGCCTGTGACCCCGTGGAATCTGAACTGGGGGGACACTCCTGGGACACCCGACAGACGTTTTTC. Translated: CACDPVESELGGHSWDTRQTFF.

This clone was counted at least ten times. CDR3 amino acids: CAGDFLRRIDRRGTDKLIF. The DNA for the CDR3 is TGTGCAGGGGACTTCCTCCGACGCATAGACAGGCGTGGAACCGATAAACTCATCTTT. The genes are TRAV29/DV5 and TRDJ1; the D gene is possibly TRDD2 (6 bases). This CDR3 contains 19 residues. Germline V gene lookup returns CDR1 NSMFDY and CDR2 ISSIKDK. V was trimmed by 6 bases and J by 2 bases, leaving 32 bases between them.

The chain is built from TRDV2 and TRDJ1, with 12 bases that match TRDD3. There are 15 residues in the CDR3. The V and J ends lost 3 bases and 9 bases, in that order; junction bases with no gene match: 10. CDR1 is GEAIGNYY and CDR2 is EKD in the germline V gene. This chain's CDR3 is CACDLLGDTTEELIF. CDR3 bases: TGTGCCTGTGACCTACTGGGGGATACAACTGAAGAACTCATCTTT.